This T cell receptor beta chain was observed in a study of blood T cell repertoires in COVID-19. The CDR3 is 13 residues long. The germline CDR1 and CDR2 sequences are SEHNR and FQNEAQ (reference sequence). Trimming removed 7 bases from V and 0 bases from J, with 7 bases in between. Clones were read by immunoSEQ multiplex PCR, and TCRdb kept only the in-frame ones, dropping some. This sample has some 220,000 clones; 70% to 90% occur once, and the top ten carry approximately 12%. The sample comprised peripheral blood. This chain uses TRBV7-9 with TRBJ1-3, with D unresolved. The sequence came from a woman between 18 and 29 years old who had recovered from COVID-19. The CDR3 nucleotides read TGTGCCAGCATGGCAGGCTCTGGAAACACCATATATTTT. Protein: CASMAGSGNTIYF.